This T cell receptor beta chain comes out of a study of shared clonotypes between healthy human individuals. Some clones are missing from TCRdb's copy, which holds only in-frame ones; the method was immunoSEQ multiplex PCR. The sample includes around 600,000 clones, approximately 95% of them seen just once. It was CD45RO-negative cells, positively selected for CCR7, that made up naive CD8 cells, with terminally differentiated effector memory CD45RA+ cells excluded. The clonotype originates from a woman in her 30s in good health. The specimen was naive CD8+ T cells sorted from blood.

CDR3 amino acids: CASSFLAGADTQYF. Written as DNA, the CDR3 is TGTGCCAGCAGTTTTCTGGCGGGAGCCGATACGCAGTATTTT. This chain links TRBV27 with TRBJ2-3; TRBD2 matches 7 bases. The CDR3 loop spans 14 amino acids. V gave up 3 bases and J gave up 6 bases; unmatched junction bases: 6. Germline V lookup: CDR1 MNHEY, CDR2 SMNVEV (reference sequence).